This entry features one TCR beta chain sequence. Its target is unknown. The protocol was immunoSEQ multiplex PCR, while the TCRdb copy is restricted to in-frame clones and leaves out a portion. The repertoire holds 150,000 to 180,000 clones, over 90% seen once, with about 1.4% in the top ten. The length of the CDR3 is 18 residues. Looked up from germline, CDR1 is MGHRA and CDR2 is YSYEKL. V was clipped by 0 bases and J by 2 bases; unmatched bases: 11. These data come from a study of T cell responses to AZD1222 COVID-19 vaccine. Whole-study results and caveats: Among the donors, most were white British and more were female, and clonal diversity was possibly underestimated. Unmutated variant regions reportedly attract nearly half of all spike-specific TCRs.

The rearrangement joins TRBV4-1 to TRBJ1-2, with 8 positions matching TRBD1. The origin of this receptor is an adult who received the AZD1222 COVID-19 vaccine. Specimen: peripheral blood, collected 28 days after the second AZD1222 dose. CDR3 DNA: TGCGCCAGCAGCCAAGACGGACAGGGTGGGCGTGCCAACTATGGCTACACCTTC. Translation gives CASSQDGQGGRANYGYTF.